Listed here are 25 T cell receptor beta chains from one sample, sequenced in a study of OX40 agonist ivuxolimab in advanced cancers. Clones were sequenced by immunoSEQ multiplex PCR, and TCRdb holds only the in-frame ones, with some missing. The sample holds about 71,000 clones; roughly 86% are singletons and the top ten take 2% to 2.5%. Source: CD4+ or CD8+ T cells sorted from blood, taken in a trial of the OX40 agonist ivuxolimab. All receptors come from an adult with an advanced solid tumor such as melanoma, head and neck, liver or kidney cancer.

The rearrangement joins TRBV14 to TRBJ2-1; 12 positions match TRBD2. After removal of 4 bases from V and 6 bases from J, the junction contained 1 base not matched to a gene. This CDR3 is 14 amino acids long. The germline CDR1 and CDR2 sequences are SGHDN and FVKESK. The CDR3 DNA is TGTGCCAGCAGCCTACTAGCGGGAGGCAATGAGCAGTTCTTC. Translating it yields CASSLLAGGNEQFF.

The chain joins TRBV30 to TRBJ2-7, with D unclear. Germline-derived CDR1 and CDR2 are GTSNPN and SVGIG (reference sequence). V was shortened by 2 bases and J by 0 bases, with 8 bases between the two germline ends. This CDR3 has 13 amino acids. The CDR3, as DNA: TGTGCCTGGAGTAGGTCGAGCTCCTACGAGCAGTACTTC. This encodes CAWSRSSSYEQYF.

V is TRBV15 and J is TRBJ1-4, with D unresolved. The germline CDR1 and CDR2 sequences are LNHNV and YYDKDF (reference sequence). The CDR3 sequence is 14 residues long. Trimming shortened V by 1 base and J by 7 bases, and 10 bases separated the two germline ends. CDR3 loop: CATSRGYETEKLFF. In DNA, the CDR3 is TGTGCCACCAGCAGAGGGTATGAGACTGAAAAACTGTTTTTT.

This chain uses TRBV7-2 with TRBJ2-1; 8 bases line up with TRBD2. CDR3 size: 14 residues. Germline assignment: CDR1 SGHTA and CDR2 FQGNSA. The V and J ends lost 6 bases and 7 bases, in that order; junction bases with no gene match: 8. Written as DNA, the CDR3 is TGTGCCAGCAGGTTGGGCGGGAGGACGAATGAGCAGTTCTTC. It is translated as CASRLGGRTNEQFF.

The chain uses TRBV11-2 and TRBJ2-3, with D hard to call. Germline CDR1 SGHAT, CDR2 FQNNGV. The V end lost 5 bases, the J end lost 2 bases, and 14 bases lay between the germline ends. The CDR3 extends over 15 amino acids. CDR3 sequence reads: CASSPDGRLTDTQYF. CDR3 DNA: TGTGCCAGCAGCCCCGATGGGCGGCTCACAGATACGCAGTATTTT.

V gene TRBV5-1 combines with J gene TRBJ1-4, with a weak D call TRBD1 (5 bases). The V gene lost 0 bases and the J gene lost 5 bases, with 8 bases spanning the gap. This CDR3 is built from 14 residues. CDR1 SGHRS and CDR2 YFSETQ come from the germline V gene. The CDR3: CASSLGQKNEKLFF. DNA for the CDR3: TGCGCCAGCAGCTTGGGACAGAAGAATGAAAAACTGTTTTTT.

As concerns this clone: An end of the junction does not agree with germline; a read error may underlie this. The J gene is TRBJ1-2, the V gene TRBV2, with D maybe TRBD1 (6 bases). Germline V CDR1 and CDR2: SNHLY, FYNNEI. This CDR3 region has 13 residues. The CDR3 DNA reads TGTACCAGCAGCGAGCAGGGGATTTGGGGCTACACCTTC. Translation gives CTSSEQGIWGYTF.

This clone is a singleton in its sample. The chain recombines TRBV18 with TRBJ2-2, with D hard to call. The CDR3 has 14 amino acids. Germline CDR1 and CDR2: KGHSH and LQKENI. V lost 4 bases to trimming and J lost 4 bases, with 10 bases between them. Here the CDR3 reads CASSQLYGTGELFF. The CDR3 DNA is TGTGCCAGCTCACAGTTGTACGGCACCGGGGAGCTGTTTTTT.

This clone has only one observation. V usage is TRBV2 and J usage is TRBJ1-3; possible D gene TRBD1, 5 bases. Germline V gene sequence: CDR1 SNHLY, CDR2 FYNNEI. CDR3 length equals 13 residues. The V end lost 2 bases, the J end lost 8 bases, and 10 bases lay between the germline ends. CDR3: CASSEQGTDTIYF. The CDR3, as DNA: TGTGCCAGCAGTGAACAGGGTACAGACACCATATATTTT.

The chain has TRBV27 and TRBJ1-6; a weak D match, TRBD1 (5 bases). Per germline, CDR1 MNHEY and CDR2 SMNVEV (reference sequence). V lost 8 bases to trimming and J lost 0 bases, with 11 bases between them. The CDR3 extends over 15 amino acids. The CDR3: CASWSGYSYNSPLHF. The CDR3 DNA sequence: TGTGCCAGCTGGTCAGGGTACTCCTATAATTCACCCCTCCACTTT.

CDR3 coding DNA: TGTGCCAGCAGCTTGGCCCTTTACACCGGGGAGCTGTTTTTT. It encodes CASSLALYTGELFF. The chain links TRBV7-9 to TRBJ2-2; D call uncertain. This CDR3 contains 14 residues. Germline CDR1 and CDR2: SEHNR and FQNEAQ (reference sequence). The V gene lost 3 bases and the J gene lost 3 bases, with 8 bases spanning the gap. Complete variable domain (other parts from reference TRBV7-9 and TRBJ2-2): DTGVSQNPRHKITKRGQNVTFRCDPISEHNRLYWYRQTLGQGPEFLTYFQNEAQLEKSRLLSDRFSAERPKGSFSTLEIQRTEQGDSAMYLCASSLALYTGELFFGEGSRLTVL.

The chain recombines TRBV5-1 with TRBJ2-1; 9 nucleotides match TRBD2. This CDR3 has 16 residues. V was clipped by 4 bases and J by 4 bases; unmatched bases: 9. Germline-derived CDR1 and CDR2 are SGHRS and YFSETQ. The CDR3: CASSEGAGGNYNEQFF. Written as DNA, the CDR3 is TGCGCCAGCAGCGAAGGAGCGGGAGGCAATTACAATGAGCAGTTCTTC.

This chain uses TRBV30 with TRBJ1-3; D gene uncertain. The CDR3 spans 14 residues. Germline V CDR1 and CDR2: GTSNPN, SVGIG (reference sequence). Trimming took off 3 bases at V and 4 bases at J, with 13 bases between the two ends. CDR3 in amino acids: CAWSSQGLGNTIYF. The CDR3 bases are TGTGCCTGGAGCTCACAAGGATTAGGAAACACCATATATTTT.

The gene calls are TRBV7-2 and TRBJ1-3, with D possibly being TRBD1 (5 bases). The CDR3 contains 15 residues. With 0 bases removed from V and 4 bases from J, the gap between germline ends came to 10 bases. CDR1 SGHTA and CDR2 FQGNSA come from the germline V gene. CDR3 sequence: CASSLAMGQGNTIYF. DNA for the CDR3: TGTGCCAGCAGCTTAGCGATGGGGCAGGGAAACACCATATATTTT.

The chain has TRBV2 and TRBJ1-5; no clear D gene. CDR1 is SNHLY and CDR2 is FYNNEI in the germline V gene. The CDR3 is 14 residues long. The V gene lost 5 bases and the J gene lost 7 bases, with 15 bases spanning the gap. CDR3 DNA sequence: TGTGCCAGCAGTTTCGCCGGACTCGACCAGCCCCAGCATTTT. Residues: CASSFAGLDQPQHF.

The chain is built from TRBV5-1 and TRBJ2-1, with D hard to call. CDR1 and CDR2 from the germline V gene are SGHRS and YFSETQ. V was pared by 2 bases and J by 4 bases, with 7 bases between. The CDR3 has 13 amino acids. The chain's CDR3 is CASSFERYNEQFF. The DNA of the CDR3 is TGCGCCAGCAGCTTCGAGAGATACAATGAGCAGTTCTTC.

CDR3 residues: CASSICDHLRPRFMTDTQYF. CDR3 DNA sequence: TGTGCCAGCAGCATCTGCGACCACCTCCGCCCCCGATTCATGACAGATACGCAGTATTTT. This chain links TRBV21-1 with TRBJ2-3. TRBV21-1 is tagged as a pseudogene. The CDR3 runs 20 residues.

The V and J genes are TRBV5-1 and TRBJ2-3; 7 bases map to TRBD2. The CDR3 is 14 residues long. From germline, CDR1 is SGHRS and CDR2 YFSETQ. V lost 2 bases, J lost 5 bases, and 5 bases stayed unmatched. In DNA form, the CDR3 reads TGCGCCAGCAGCTTCCTTTTAGCGGGAGATACGCAGTATTTT. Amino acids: CASSFLLAGDTQYF. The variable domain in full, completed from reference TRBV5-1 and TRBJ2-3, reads KAGVTQTPRYLIKTRGQQVTLSCSPISGHRSVSWYQQTPGQGLQFLFEYFSETQRNKGNFPGRFSGRQFSNSRSEMNVSTLELGDSALYLCASSFLLAGDTQYFGPGTRLTVL.

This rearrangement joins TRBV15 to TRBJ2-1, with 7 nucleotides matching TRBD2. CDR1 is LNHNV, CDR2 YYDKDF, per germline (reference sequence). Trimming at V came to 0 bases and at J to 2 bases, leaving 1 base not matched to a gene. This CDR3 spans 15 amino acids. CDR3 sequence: CATSRELATYNEQFF. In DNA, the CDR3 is TGTGCCACCAGCAGAGAACTAGCGACCTACAATGAGCAGTTCTTC.

This chain's CDR3 is CASSEQGLGEKLFF. The CDR3 DNA reads TGTGCCAGCAGTGAACAGGGATTGGGTGAAAAACTGTTTTTT. This sequence joins TRBV2 and TRBJ1-4, with D perhaps matching TRBD1 (5 bases). Deletions cut 2 bases from V and 7 bases from J, with 11 bases between. Germline CDR1 and CDR2: SNHLY and FYNNEI. The CDR3 is 14 residues long.

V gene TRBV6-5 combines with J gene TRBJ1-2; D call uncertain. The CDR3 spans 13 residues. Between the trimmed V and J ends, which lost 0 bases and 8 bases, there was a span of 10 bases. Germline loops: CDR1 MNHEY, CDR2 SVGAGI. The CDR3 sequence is CASSYSRVVGYTF. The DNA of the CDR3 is TGTGCCAGCAGTTACTCTAGGGTTGTGGGCTACACCTTC.

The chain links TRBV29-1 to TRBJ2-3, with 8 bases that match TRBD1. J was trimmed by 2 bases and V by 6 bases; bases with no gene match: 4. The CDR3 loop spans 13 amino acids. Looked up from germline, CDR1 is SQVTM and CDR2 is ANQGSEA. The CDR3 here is CSVDRGSTDTQYF. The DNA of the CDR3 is TGCAGCGTAGACAGGGGTTCCACAGATACGCAGTATTTT.

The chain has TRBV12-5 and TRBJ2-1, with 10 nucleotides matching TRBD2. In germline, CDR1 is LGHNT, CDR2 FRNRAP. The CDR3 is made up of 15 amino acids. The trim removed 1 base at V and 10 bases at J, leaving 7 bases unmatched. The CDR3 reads CASGLASQTSGEQFF. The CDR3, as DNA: TGTGCTAGTGGTTTGGCATCCCAGACTAGCGGGGAGCAGTTCTTC.

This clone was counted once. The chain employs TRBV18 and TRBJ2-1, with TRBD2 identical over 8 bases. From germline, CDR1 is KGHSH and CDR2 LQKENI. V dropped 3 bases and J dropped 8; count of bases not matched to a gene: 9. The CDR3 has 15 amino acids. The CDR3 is CASSPPGLGGDEQFF. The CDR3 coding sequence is TGTGCCAGCTCACCCCCGGGACTAGGAGGAGATGAGCAGTTCTTC.

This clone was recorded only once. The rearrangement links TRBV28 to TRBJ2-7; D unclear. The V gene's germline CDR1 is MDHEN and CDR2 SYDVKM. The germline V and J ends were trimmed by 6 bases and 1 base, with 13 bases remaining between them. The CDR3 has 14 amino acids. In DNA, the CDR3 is TGTGCCAGCAGACCCCCAGACGGATCCTACGAGCAGTACTTC. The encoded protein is CASRPPDGSYEQYF.